The rows below give T cell receptor beta chains drawn from one sample of a study of siplizumab effects on memory and regulatory T cells. TCRdb's table, derived via immunoSEQ multiplex PCR, lists solely in-frame clones and lacks some. The sample includes around 72,000 clones, about 90% of them seen just once. The sample was CD8+ T cells sorted from blood. The receptor set was obtained from a human donor in good health. Both conserved end residues are trimmed from each CDR3. Size is omitted from some rows. Given values are once, few, many or a class for expanded clones.

j_gene,abundance,v_gene,CDR3aa
NA,NA,TRBV7-9,ASSYGLTYEQY
TRBJ1-6,NA,TRBV27,ASSSGTVTSPLH
TRBJ2-1,once,TRBV9,ASSVDSYNEQF
TRBJ1-5,NA,TRBV15,ATSRDWLGDSNQPQH
TRBJ2-3,NA,TRBV27,ASSLYPDTQY
TRBJ2-2,NA,TRBV5-1,ASSWGPALNTGELF
TRBJ2-7,NA,TRBV19,ASSSGTSSYEQY
TRBJ1-1,NA,TRBV29-1,SVEEGDGF
TRBJ2-3,NA,TRBV27,ASSFLATSTDTQY
TRBJ2-2,NA,TRBV27,ASSPPLGAGTGELF
TRBJ2-7,once,TRBV6-5,ASLGRYSYEQY
TRBJ1-2,NA,TRBV29-1,SGEGQGEGYT
TRBJ2-7,NA,TRBV7-9,ASSALGTHYEQY
TRBJ2-7,NA,TRBV10-3,AASTGIEQY
TRBJ2-7,NA,TRBV27,ASSSTVNSYEQY
TRBJ2-1,NA,TRBV5-1,ASSQTGAGAYNEQF
TRBJ2-1,NA,TRBV13,ASSLAINYNEQF
TRBJ2-5,NA,TRBV5-4,ASSYHDRPLRETQY
TRBJ2-5,NA,TRBV5-5,ASSPGLAGQETQY
TRBJ1-2,few,TRBV6-5,ASSEQFSYGYT
TRBJ2-5,NA,TRBV11-2,ASSWGTSGLGQETQY
TRBJ2-1,NA,TRBV9,ASSPLENEQF
TRBJ2-2,NA,TRBV9,ASSVWQGNTGELF
TRBJ2-1,NA,TRBV11-3,ASSLWSGPYNEQF
TRBJ2-3,NA,TRBV9,ASSLGTSGSLEGADTQY
TRBJ2-7,NA,TRBV11-2,ASSPYGSREQY
TRBJ2-7,NA,TRBV19,ASSTVGAGNEQY
TRBJ2-7,NA,TRBV6-6,ASSYGSEQY
TRBJ2-7,NA,TRBV18,ASSPGASYEQY